Listed here are 25 T cell receptor beta chains from one sample, sequenced in a study of human T cells and chemical hapten exposure (dated by TCRdb to the early 2020s). Preparation of the library involved RACE. The sample was run on a NextSeq 500. TCRdb reworked the public reads: Q25 trimming with fastp, MiXCR clone assembly, productive beta chains retained. CDR3 protein sequences are deduplicated, and each keeps its most common genes and DNA. The sample profile shows roughly 380,000 distinct CDR3 sequences; 4.8% of them were found once. The ten largest clones represent over 2% of the sample. The time point label of this sample denotes: patch test 1, 2 weeks after DPC sensitization. Sample treatment or condition, as interpreted from the label and publication: therapeutic diphenylcyclopropenone sensitization with weekly scalp DPC. The source material was whole blood, sampled in connection with sensitization to the hapten diphenylcyclopropenone (DPC). The receptors were gathered from a woman between 45 and 65 years old with alopecia areata. Some clones in this sample may be carry-over from other donors' samples.

In its sample, this clonotype was seen many times. The J gene is TRBJ2-1, the V gene TRBV7-4, with D possibly being TRBD1 (5 bases). Germline-derived CDR1 and CDR2 are SGHVT and SQSDAQ. The CDR3 is 16 amino acids. The V end lost 4 bases, the J end lost 1 base, and 14 bases lay between the germline ends. The CDR3 DNA reads as TGTGCCAGCAGCTCAAGGGGTCCGTTGTCCTACAATGAGCAGTTCTTC. It translates to CASSSRGPLSYNEQFF. Looking up the rest from reference TRBV7-4 and TRBJ2-1 gives the full variable domain: GAGVSQSPRYKVAKRGRDVALRCDSISGHVTLYWYRQTLGQGSEVLTYSQSDAQRDKSGRPSGRFSAERPERSVSTLKIQRTEQGDSAVYLCASSSRGPLSYNEQFFGPGTRLTVL.

Note on this clonotype: This may be a read error: a much more frequent sequence differs by one nucleotide. This chain links TRBV5-6 with TRBJ1-1; no firm D call. Germline V gene data show CDR1 as SGHDT and CDR2 as YYEEEE. The V end lost 3 bases, the J end lost 6 bases, and 12 bases lay between the germline ends. The CDR3 runs 13 residues. The CDR3 sequence is CASSSTWIAEAFF. In DNA, the CDR3 is TGTGCCAGCAGCTCGACATGGATCGCTGAAGCTTTCTTT. The full variable domain, its missing parts supplied by reference TRBV5-6 and TRBJ1-1, is DAGVTQSPTHLIKTRGQQVTLRCSPKSGHDTVSWYQQALGQGPQFIFQYYEEEERQRGNFPDRFSGHQFPNYSSELNVNALLLGDSALYLCASSSTWIAEAFFGQGTRLTVV.

The chain links TRBV15 to TRBJ2-3, with a possible D match to TRBD2 (6 bases). There are 16 residues in the CDR3. CDR1 is LNHNV and CDR2 is YYDKDF in the germline V gene (reference sequence). The V gene lost 0 bases and the J gene lost 5 bases, with 15 bases spanning the gap. The chain's CDR3 is CATSRDLTPGGDTQYF. CDR3 coding DNA: TGTGCCACCAGCAGAGATCTTACCCCCGGGGGAGATACGCAGTATTTT.

This clonotype was seen more than once but under ten times. This sequence joins TRBV6-1 and TRBJ1-5; D call uncertain. V was cut by 0 bases and J by 7 bases, with 7 bases left in between. Germline V lookup: CDR1 MNHNS, CDR2 SASEGT. This CDR3 comprises 13 residues. The CDR3 spells CASSEARGQPQHF. The CDR3 nucleotides are TGTGCCAGCAGTGAAGCTCGCGGGCAGCCCCAGCATTTT.

In its sample, this clonotype was seen a few times. The chain links TRBV28 to TRBJ2-3; 11 bases are a match to TRBD2. The length of the CDR3 is 17 residues. CDR1 and CDR2 (germline): MDHEN, SYDVKM. The V gene end was trimmed by 8 bases and the J gene end by 0 bases; junction bases not matched to a gene: 10. The CDR3 is CASGSGTSGLSTDTQYF. The CDR3 region has the DNA TGTGCCAGCGGGTCCGGGACTAGCGGTCTAAGCACAGATACGCAGTATTTT.

The table lists this clonotype with many counts. V and J are TRBV28 and TRBJ1-2; D remains ambiguous. Between the trimmed V and J ends, which lost 1 base and 4 bases, there was a span of 13 bases. Germline V CDR1 and CDR2: MDHEN, SYDVKM. The CDR3 length is 15 residues. CDR3 sequence reads: CASSLFGPSIYGYTF. The CDR3 region has the DNA TGTGCCAGCAGTTTATTCGGCCCCTCCATCTATGGCTACACCTTC.

In this sample, this clonotype turned up many times. This chain joins TRBV6-5 and TRBJ1-1; possibly TRBD1 for D (6 bases). The CDR3 extends over 14 amino acids. V gave up 2 bases and J gave up 4 bases, with 11 bases separating them. The V gene's germline CDR1 is MNHEY and CDR2 SVGAGI. The CDR3 DNA is TGTGCCAGCAGTTACGGGCAGGGGAGCACTGAAGCTTTCTTT. It codes for CASSYGQGSTEAFF.

This clonotype occurred many times. The chain links TRBV10-2 to TRBJ2-2; no clear D. The CDR3 extends over 14 amino acids. Trimming took off 7 bases at V and 3 bases at J, with 12 bases between the two ends. Looked up from germline, CDR1 is WSHSY and CDR2 is SAAADI. CDR3 coding DNA: TGCGCCAGCAACCAGTCGCCCCACACCGGGGAGCTGTTTTTT. As protein: CASNQSPHTGELFF.

There are many counts of this clonotype. The CDR3 sequence: CASSLGRQGATGYTF. CDR3 DNA: TGTGCCAGCAGCTTAGGGCGACAGGGGGCGACTGGCTACACCTTC. The genes are TRBV13 and TRBJ1-2; 10 nucleotides agree with TRBD1. The CDR3 totals 15 residues. CDR1 is PRHDT and CDR2 is FYEKMQ in the germline V gene (reference sequence). Unmatched junction bases numbered 5, after V lost 0 bases and J lost 7 bases.

This clonotype appeared many times. This rearrangement joins TRBV7-3 to TRBJ2-2, with D perhaps TRBD1 (6 bases). CDR1 SGHTA and CDR2 FQGTGA come from the germline V gene. This CDR3 region has 17 residues. With 2 bases removed from V and 2 bases from J, the gap between germline ends came to 15 bases. The CDR3 DNA is TGTGCCAGCAGCTTAGGCAGGGGCCGCTATAACACCGGGGAGCTGTTTTTT. Protein: CASSLGRGRYNTGELFF.

This clonotype was recorded at least ten times. The chain uses TRBV3-1 and TRBJ2-2; possibly TRBD1 for D (5 bases). This CDR3 has 16 amino acids. Germline values: CDR1 LGHDT, CDR2 YNNKEL (reference sequence). V was pared by 0 bases and J by 11 bases, with 19 bases between. DNA for the CDR3: TGTGCCAGCAGCCAAGAACGCCAGACAGTAAATACTGAGCTGTTTTTT. It codes for CASSQERQTVNTELFF.

This chain links TRBV5-1 with TRBJ1-5; D uncertain. CDR3 length equals 15 residues. The V gene's germline CDR1 is SGHRS and CDR2 YFSETQ. V was shortened by 0 bases and J by 0 bases, with 7 bases between the two germline ends. The CDR3 spells CASSLDWGSNQPQHF. CDR3 nucleotide sequence: TGCGCCAGCAGCTTGGATTGGGGTAGCAATCAGCCCCAGCATTTT. The whole variable domain, filled in from reference TRBV5-1 and TRBJ1-5, reads KAGVTQTPRYLIKTRGQQVTLSCSPISGHRSVSWYQQTPGQGLQFLFEYFSETQRNKGNFPGRFSGRQFSNSRSEMNVSTLELGDSALYLCASSLDWGSNQPQHFGDGTRLSIL.

This rearrangement joins TRBV7-9 to TRBJ2-7, with 7 bases fitting TRBD2. Germline V CDR1 and CDR2: SEHNR, FQNEAQ (reference sequence). V was clipped by 2 bases and J by 6 bases; unmatched bases: 10. The CDR3 has 15 residues. The CDR3 loop is CASSLPASGFPEQYF. DNA of the CDR3: TGTGCCAGCAGCTTACCGGCTAGCGGCTTTCCCGAGCAGTACTTC.

In regard to this clonotype: This clone may be a read error of a much larger clone one base away. V is TRBV12-3 or TRBV12-4 and J is TRBJ2-5; D possibly corresponds to TRBD1 (5 bases). Trimming left V 6 bases short and J 2 bases short, with 22 bases between. CDR3 size: 17 residues. The CDR3 protein is CASSPGFGKGQQETQYF. The CDR3 coding sequence is TGTGCCAGCAGCCCCGGTTTTGGCAAGGGGCAGCAAGAGACCCAGTACTTC.

This clonotype turned up a few times. The chain uses TRBV4-1 and TRBJ1-2; D gene unclear. Germline assignment: CDR1 MGHRA and CDR2 YSYEKL. The ends were cut back, 3 bases at V and 4 bases at J, with 12 bases in the middle. This CDR3 contains 14 residues. The CDR3 loop is CASSQEQSTYGYTF. CDR3 nucleotide sequence: TGCGCCAGCAGCCAGGAGCAGTCCACCTATGGCTACACCTTC.

Ten or more counts support this clonotype. The rearrangement uses TRBV12-3 or TRBV12-4 and TRBJ1-3, with 9 positions matching TRBD1. The CDR3 length is 17 residues. The V gene end was trimmed by 3 bases and the J gene end by 1 base; junction bases not matched to a gene: 7. This CDR3 reads CASSLRDRASSGNTIYF. CDR3 DNA sequence: TGTGCCAGCAGTTTGAGGGACAGGGCTTCATCTGGAAACACCATATATTTT.

This clonotype was counted only a few times. The V call is TRBV5-8, the J call TRBJ2-3, with D possibly TRBD2 on 5 matching bases. V lost 4 bases to trimming and J lost 1 base, with 10 bases between them. The CDR3 extends over 14 amino acids. Germline-derived CDR1 and CDR2 are SGHTS and YDEGEE. In DNA form, the CDR3 reads TGTGCCAGCAGCCGAGGGAGCGGCACAGATACGCAGTATTTT. It translates to CASSRGSGTDTQYF.

This clonotype was seen a few times. The rearrangement uses TRBV10-2 and TRBJ2-4, with D possibly TRBD2 on 5 matching bases. The germline V and J ends were trimmed by 5 bases and 5 bases, with 10 bases remaining between them. Germline V lookup: CDR1 WSHSY, CDR2 SAAADI. The CDR3 spans 13 residues. The CDR3 bases are TGCGCCAGCAGTTCGGACTCGCAAAACATTCAGTACTTC. Translating gives CASSSDSQNIQYF.

The chain employs TRBV25-1 and TRBJ2-7; D may be TRBD1 (5 bases). CDR3 length equals 14 residues. Trimming pared 1 base from V and 1 base from J, leaving 8 bases between. Per germline, CDR1 MGHDK and CDR2 SYGVNS. The CDR3 nucleotides are TGTGCCAGCAGTGAATTCAGGGATTCCTACGAGCAGTACTTC. This encodes CASSEFRDSYEQYF.

A few counts support this clonotype. The chain employs TRBV20-1 and TRBJ1-3; maybe TRBD1 (5 bases). V was pared by 3 bases and J by 2 bases, with 17 bases between. Germline V gene lookup returns CDR1 DFQATT and CDR2 SNEGSKA (reference sequence). The CDR3 extends over 16 amino acids. CDR3 coding DNA: TGCAGTGCTAGGGGGCGGGCGATAGAAGCTGGAAACACCATATATTTT. The encoded protein is CSARGRAIEAGNTIYF.

This clonotype was observed a few times. V is TRBV24-1 and J is TRBJ2-6, with D perhaps matching TRBD1 (6 bases). Germline loops: CDR1 KGHDR, CDR2 SFDVKD. V was clipped by 6 bases and J by 5 bases, with 25 bases between them. There are 19 residues in the CDR3. CDR3 residues: CATSPLRAAKGVRANVLTF. The CDR3 DNA follows: TGTGCCACCAGTCCCTTGAGGGCCGCCAAGGGGGTAAGGGCCAACGTCCTGACTTTC.

The chain joins TRBV29-1 to TRBJ2-7, with D hard to call. Trimming removed 6 bases at V and 7 bases at J, with 16 bases between. Germline loops: CDR1 SQVTM, CDR2 ANQGSEA. CDR3 length equals 12 residues. The CDR3 loop is CSVSLLVGEQYF. DNA for the CDR3: TGCAGCGTCTCCCTACTTGTGGGTGAGCAGTACTTC.

This clonotype was seen only once. A much larger clone differs from this one at a single base, so this may be a read error. The chain carries TRBV29-1 and TRBJ1-2; D not certain. CDR1 and CDR2 (germline): SQVTM, ANQGSEA. This CDR3 spans 12 amino acids. The CDR3 coding sequence is TGCAGCGTTGACAGGACGGAAGGCGGCTGCACCTTC. This gives the protein CSVDRTEGGCTF.

The chain carries TRBV28 and TRBJ2-1; perhaps TRBD1 as D (6 bases). The V end was cut by 5 bases, the J end by 0 bases, with 14 bases between. Germline lookup yields CDR1 MDHEN and CDR2 SYDVKM. The CDR3 sequence is 16 residues long. CDR3 in DNA: TGTGCCAGCAGTCCTCACCAGGGGCTCTCCTACAATGAGCAGTTCTTC. This codes for CASSPHQGLSYNEQFF.

This clonotype was recorded many times. The genes are TRBV5-1 and TRBJ2-2; D unresolved. This CDR3 comprises 16 residues. Trimming pared 2 bases from V and 0 bases from J, leaving 11 bases between. Germline values: CDR1 SGHRS, CDR2 YFSETQ. The CDR3 region has the DNA TGCGCCAGCAGCTTCGCAAAAAGTTCGAACACCGGGGAGCTGTTTTTT. Amino acids: CASSFAKSSNTGELFF.